A single sample is the source of the 20 T cell receptor beta chains below, sequenced in a study of T cells expressing NK-cell markers. No DNA is given; TCRdb re-called the 5' RACE reads and lists each CDR3 protein once. The sample has a few hundred thousand distinct CDR3 sequences. What was sequenced was blood T cells: a sorted CD56 or NKG2C T cell subset, CD4+ or CD8+ T cells, or bulk PBMC T cells (not recorded which). The receptors here all came from a man between 18 and 35 years old in good health.

This chain links TRBV7-2 with TRBJ2-1; TCRdb proposes TRBD1, but this gene call is untestable without DNA. The CDR3 has 16 residues. Germline CDR1 is SGHTA and CDR2 is FQGNSA. The CDR3 sequence: CASSTRAGALYNEQFF. Full variable domain (outside the CDR3, taken from reference TRBV7-2 and TRBJ2-1): GAGVSQSPSNKVTEKGKDVELRCDPISGHTALYWYRQSLGQGLEFLIYFQGNSAPDKSGLPSDRFSAERTGGSVSTLTIQRTQQEDSAVYLCASSTRAGALYNEQFFGPGTRLTVL.

The genes are TRBV19 and TRBJ2-7. Germline CDR1 reads LNHDA; CDR2 reads SQIVND (reference sequence). The CDR3 covers 16 residues. CDR3 loop: CASSRKLLARAHEQYF.

CDR3 residues: CSASRKGLAGPYEQYF. The chain joins TRBV20-1 to TRBJ2-7; no DNA is available, so the TRBD2 call from TCRdb remains unchecked. The CDR3 has 16 amino acids. CDR1 is DFQATT and CDR2 is SNEGSKA in the germline V gene (reference sequence).

The chain links TRBV29-1 to TRBJ2-5. Germline CDR1 SQVTM, CDR2 ANQGSEA. The CDR3 extends over 13 amino acids. CDR3 sequence reads: CSVGNRVQETQYF.

J is TRBJ2-3 and V is TRBV27; no DNA is available, so the TRBD1 call from TCRdb remains unchecked. This CDR3 has 14 amino acids. The germline V gene encodes CDR1 MNHEY and CDR2 SMNVEV (reference sequence). This CDR3 reads CASARQGLRDTQYF.

The V gene is TRBV7-2, the J gene TRBJ2-5; TCRdb's D gene call, TRBD2, goes unchecked for lack of DNA. The CDR3 loop spans 15 amino acids. The V gene's germline CDR1 is SGHTA and CDR2 FQGNSA. CDR3 protein: CASSSTGVGKETQYF.

This chain connects TRBV12-3 or TRBV12-4 to TRBJ2-1. CDR3 size: 15 residues. CDR3 sequence: CASTISGPRGNEQFF.

The chain has TRBV5-4 and TRBJ2-1. CDR3 size: 15 residues. The germline V gene has CDR1 SGHNT and CDR2 YYREEE (reference sequence). CDR3 loop: CASSRLSLDADEQFF.

V is TRBV29-1 and J is TRBJ2-1; TCRdb's D call of TRBD2 is untestable without DNA. The CDR3 has 14 residues. Per germline, CDR1 SQVTM and CDR2 ANQGSEA. The CDR3 reads CSVAGLDWYNEQFF.

The genes are TRBV20-1 and TRBJ2-3; there is no DNA to check the TCRdb D call of TRBD1. CDR1 is DFQATT, CDR2 SNEGSKA, per germline (reference sequence). CDR3 length equals 12 residues. CDR3 residues: CSGDGQGDTQYF.

V is TRBV12-3 or TRBV12-4 and J is TRBJ2-1; absent DNA, TCRdb's TRBD1 call cannot be checked. The CDR3 length is 15 residues. CDR3 loop: CASRFGGTGYNEQFF.

The chain joins TRBV20-1 to TRBJ2-7; TCRdb picks TRBD2, but there is no DNA to check that call. CDR3 size: 15 residues. Germline loops: CDR1 DFQATT, CDR2 SNEGSKA (reference sequence). The chain's CDR3 is CSARDYREAYYEQYF.

The CDR3 reads CSARGGGLAGESTTNEQFF. V and J are TRBV20-1 and TRBJ2-1; absent DNA, TCRdb's TRBD2 call cannot be checked. CDR3 length: 19 amino acids. Germline CDR1 is DFQATT and CDR2 is SNEGSKA (reference sequence).

The chain has TRBV6-1 and TRBJ2-1; the TCRdb call, TRBD2, lacks DNA for checking. The CDR3 totals 14 residues. Per the germline V gene, CDR1 is MNHNS and CDR2 is SASEGT. CDR3 region: CASAVSFVGGEQFF.

The V call is TRBV12-3 or TRBV12-4, the J call TRBJ2-5; TCRdb designates TRBD1, a call that cannot be tested without DNA. The CDR3 is 14 amino acids. CDR3 region: CASSPGTVQETQYF.

This chain uses TRBV2 with TRBJ2-7; the TCRdb call, TRBD1, lacks DNA for checking. The CDR3 loop spans 13 amino acids. CDR1 is SNHLY, CDR2 FYNNEI, per germline. The CDR3 sequence: CASRRDVSYEQYF.

The chain recombines TRBV7-9 with TRBJ2-1; TCRdb selects TRBD1, and the lack of DNA leaves this call unchecked. The CDR3 covers 16 residues. Germline V gives CDR1 SEHNR, CDR2 FQNEAQ (reference sequence). CDR3 residues: CASSPLTGDSYNEQFF.

V usage is TRBV3-1 and J usage is TRBJ1-5. The CDR3 covers 13 residues. Germline CDR1 and CDR2: LGHDT and YNNKEL (reference sequence). CDR3 sequence: CASSRQVNQPQHF.

J is TRBJ2-5 and V is TRBV20-1; TCRdb's D gene call, TRBD1, goes unchecked for lack of DNA. Looked up from germline, CDR1 is DFQATT and CDR2 is SNEGSKA (reference sequence). This CDR3 is 12 amino acids long. CDR3: CSARRGQETQYF.

The V call is TRBV29-1, the J call TRBJ2-2; as DNA is missing, the TRBD2 call by TCRdb cannot be tested. CDR3 length equals 14 residues. Germline V gene lookup returns CDR1 SQVTM and CDR2 ANQGSEA. The CDR3 is CSVKGTASTGELFF.